This T cell receptor beta chain was recorded in a study of OX40 agonist ivuxolimab in advanced cancers. For the wider study: Ivuxolimab was a fully human IgG2 agonistic monoclonal antibody targeting the costimulatory receptor OX40 (CD134). Intravenous ivuxolimab was administered to patients every 2 weeks at six dose levels: 0.01, 0.1, 0.3, 1.5, 3 and 10 mg/kg. Among the roughly 50 dose-escalation patients, some 19 had hepatocellular carcinoma, 15 or so melanoma, 9 renal cell carcinoma and 9 head and neck cancer. A male proportion of 82.7% and a mean age of roughly 55 years, ranging from 23 to 79, were recorded for the dose-escalation cohort. Patients were allowed to have had prior anti-PD-1, anti-PD-L1 or anti-CTLA-4 therapy, and 30% to 40% of the dose-escalation patients had been treated with checkpoint inhibitors. Partial responses occurred in three dose-escalation patients: two with cutaneous melanoma and one with hepatocellular carcinoma. The point of sequencing TCRbeta in the periphery was to test whether ivuxolimab changed TCR sequence diversity and drove clonal T-cell expansion. The paper covers the monotherapy dose-escalation part of the phase I ivuxolimab trial, which included N ≈ 52 patients. The investigation overall reported the following: In the 0.1-3.0 mg/kg groups, partial responders had among the lowest normalized peripheral clonal expansion, particularly in CD8+ T cells. Low levels of normalized T-cell clonal expansion were also shown by some nonresponding patients. At doses of 0.1 to 3.0 mg/kg, clonal expansion of both CD4+ and CD8+ blood T cells was observed from baseline to week 6. After ivuxolimab, CD8+ T cells had more expanded clones than CD4+ T cells on average. The antigen specificity of the clonally expanded peripheral T cells was not determined.

For CDR1 and CDR2, the germline V gene lists SGHTA and FQGNSA. The CDR3 runs 14 residues from the cysteine to the phenylalanine. Only the CDR3 part of the read is kept: 42 bases, read in frame from the first base. Between the V and J ends, shortened by 4 bases and 6 bases respectively, the junction contains 15 bases. The trial excluded patients who had a history of autoimmune disease or were on systemic immunosuppression. Peripheral blood for TCR sequencing was collected from all dose cohorts at baseline, on cycle 4 day 1, and on cycle 7 day 1. Samples were obtained from an open-label, multicenter, first-in-human phase I dose-escalation trial of ivuxolimab. Adults with locally advanced or metastatic melanoma, renal cell carcinoma, hepatocellular carcinoma or head and neck squamous cell carcinoma were enrolled in the trial. Before TCR sequencing, CD4+ T cells and CD8+ T cells from peripheral blood were sorted into separate populations.

As regards this clone: Its antigen is currently not known. Base qualities are not provided; no much larger clone lies one nucleotide away.

For sequencing of the TCRbeta CDR3 region, genomic DNA was extracted from the sorted cells. TCRbeta CDR3 regions were sequenced using the immunoSEQ Assay. TCRdb re-hosts the immuneACCESS table, in-frame sequences only. Its copies lack some clones; in the studies checked, an unresolved V gene accounts for under half of them, and the cause for the rest is not known. This sample gives about 20,000 clones in total; around 72% of them show up just once. 21% of the sample lies in the top ten. The receptor chain draws on TRBV7-2 and TRBJ1-1, with TRBD1 tentatively as D gene (5 bases match). This sample comprised CD4+ or CD8+ T cells sorted from blood, obtained in a trial of the OX40 agonist ivuxolimab. This TCR was sampled from an adult with an advanced solid tumor such as melanoma, head and neck, liver or kidney cancer. In nucleotide form, the sequence is TGTGCCAGCAGCTACGGTCAGGGTGGGGCTGAAGCTTTCTTT. Its translation is CASSYGQGGAEAFF. Joined to the reference TRBV7-2 and TRBJ1-1 proteins, this CDR3 gives the full variable domain: GAGVSQSPSNKVTEKGKDVELRCDPISGHTALYWYRQSLGQGLEFLIYFQGNSAPDKSGLPSDRFSAERTGGSVSTLTIQRTQQEDSAVYLCASSYGQGGAEAFFGQGTRLTVV.